This T cell receptor beta chain was captured in a study of STAT5B mutations in CD4+ large granular lymphocyte leukemia. About the research overall: Among healthy controls, a particular HLA allele went with more CDR3 'QG' motifs. Study-wide results and caveats: TRBV06-family usage was enriched in top patient clones (8/27) versus controls (2/35).

A word on this clone: Its cognate antigen is unknown.

Control samples were healthy donors' buffy coats. This CDR3 is 14 amino acids long. Germline V lookup: CDR1 MDHEN, CDR2 SYDVKM. Trimming removed 5 bases at V and 5 bases at J, with 15 bases between. The assay was run at survey level. Here immunoSEQ multiplex PCR was the method, and the copy in TCRdb shows in-frame clones only, minus some. This sample has tens of thousands of clones, with roughly 72% found just once. The gene calls are TRBV28 and TRBJ2-5, with D possibly TRBD2 on 6 matching bases. The clonotype comes from a human donor in good health. The sequencing sample was made of CD4+ T cells from blood buffy coats. The CDR3 protein is CASSPRGPQETQYF. The CDR3 region has the DNA TGTGCCAGCAGTCCGCGGGGACCTCAGGAGACCCAGTACTTC.